This T cell receptor beta chain was recorded in a study of blood T cell repertoires in COVID-19. Study at large: The study drew acute and convalescent COVID-19 samples from the United States, Italy and Spain.

As processed by the authors: Estimated nucleated cell counts came from reference gene primer amplification. Assay used: immunoSEQ multiplex PCR; TCRdb lists only in-frame clones, some missing. V, J and clone size are those of that table, while D and trimming were read from the DNA. The top ten clones hold 20% to 25% of a sample with 90,000 to 100,000 clones, 70% to 85% of them seen once. V trimming: 1 base; J trimming: 1 base; junction bases outside the gene matches: 1. CDR1 SGHAT and CDR2 FQNNGV come from the germline V gene. The CDR3 spans 15 residues. The sequenced sample was peripheral blood. The receptor's source is a woman aged 60-75 years in a cohort sampled during active or convalescent COVID-19. The chain couples TRBV11-2 to TRBJ1-5; 7 nucleotides match TRBD1. The CDR3 spells CASSLAGQSNQPQHF. For the CDR3, the DNA is TGTGCCAGCAGCTTAGCGGGACAGAGCAATCAGCCCCAGCATTTT.